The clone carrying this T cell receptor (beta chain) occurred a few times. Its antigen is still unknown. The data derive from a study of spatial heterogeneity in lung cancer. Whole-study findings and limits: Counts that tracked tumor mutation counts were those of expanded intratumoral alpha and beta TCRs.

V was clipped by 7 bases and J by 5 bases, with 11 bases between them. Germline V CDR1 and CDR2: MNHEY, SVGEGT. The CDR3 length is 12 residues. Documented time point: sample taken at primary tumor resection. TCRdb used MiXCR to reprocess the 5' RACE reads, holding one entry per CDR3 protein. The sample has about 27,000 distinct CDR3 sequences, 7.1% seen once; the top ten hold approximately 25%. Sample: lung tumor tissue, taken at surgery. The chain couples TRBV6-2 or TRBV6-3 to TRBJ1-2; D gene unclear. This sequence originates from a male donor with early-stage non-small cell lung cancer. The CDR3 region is CASTDTGYGYTF. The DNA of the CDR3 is TGTGCCAGCACAGACACTGGATATGGCTACACCTTC.